This T cell receptor (beta chain) comes out of a study of regulatory T cells in long-lasting Graves disease. Study results and caveats: Persistent disease samples used TRBV28, TRBJ1-2 and TRBJ2-5 preferentially.

Time point specified: newly diagnosed GD, antithyroid drugs for less than 3 months. PBMC-extracted RNA yielded the TCR library. Per the germline V gene, CDR1 is GTSNPN and CDR2 is SVGIG (reference sequence). V lost 4 bases, J lost 3 bases, and 10 bases stayed unmatched. This CDR3 has 17 amino acids. As regards this clonotype: The target antigen is unknown.

Arm-PCR of CDR3 regions and iRepertoire HTBI primers were used to build TCR beta libraries. TCRdb re-called the multiplex PCR reads through MiXCR, storing one row per CDR3 protein. The table records roughly 610,000 distinct CDR3 sequences, roughly 15% of them present only once. This sample also belongs to another study, concerning T cells in Graves' hyperthyroidism and ophthalmopathy. As that report states: Blood shared most expanded thyroid clonotypes above 0.001.

The receptor comes from a man younger than 35 with Graves disease. V and J are TRBV30 and TRBJ2-1; 12 bases agree with TRBD2. Source: peripheral blood mononuclear cells (PBMCs), taken at new diagnosis, from a patient treated with antithyroid drugs. CDR3 sequence reads: CAWNPRTSGRNYNEQFF. CDR3 nucleotide sequence: TGTGCCTGGAACCCAAGAACTAGCGGGAGGAACTACAATGAGCAGTTCTTC.